The entry that follows covers one T cell receptor (beta chain) sequence. Its specificity is unknown. The data stem from a study of T cells in tuberculosis. Study in general: The T cells targeted glucose monomycolate, a mycobacterial lipid, via CD1B. Findings and caveats of the study: Active tuberculosis TCR-alpha repertoires lay closer to GMM-specific TCRs than IGRA-negative controls, suggesting clonal expansion. Classification accuracy was 87% (AUROC 0.90) with the GMM-specific repertoire.

Profiled with immunoSEQ multiplex PCR; TCRdb holds only in-frame clones, not every one. This table has about 20,000 clones, 85% to 90% appearing once. V was clipped by 1 base and J by 8 bases; unmatched bases: 6. The CDR3 totals 15 residues. Per the germline V gene, CDR1 is SGHRS and CDR2 is YFSETQ. Material for sequencing was PBMCs. The rearrangement uses TRBV5-1 and TRBJ1-4; TRBD1 matches 9 bases. This sequence was found in a donor between 10 and 35 years old with latent tuberculosis or without tuberculosis infection. CDR3 residues: CASSLRGDREEKLFF. CDR3 DNA sequence: TGCGCCAGCAGCTTGAGAGGGGACAGGGAAGAAAAACTGTTTTTT.